This T cell receptor beta chain was identified in a study of identifying expanded T cells in peripheral blood. Findings and caveats of the study: Technical replicates showed around 1.2 changed clones; approximately 2 weeks 15 to 20; four weeks 19.

Data came from immunoSEQ multiplex PCR; TCRdb stores just in-frame clones and leaves some out. This sample has approximately 100,000 clones; 70% to 90% occur once, and the top ten carry approximately 18%. V shed 5 bases and J shed 5 bases, with 16 bases lying between them. CDR3 length: 15 residues. The germline gives CDR1 SGHVS, CDR2 FNYEAQ. This clone occurred many times. Its target is not known. The receptor was isolated from a person aged 18-69 years in good health. Sequenced input: blood. The chain carries TRBV7-6 and TRBJ2-1; a possible D gene is TRBD2 (7 bases). The CDR3 reads CASSEGAGADNEQFF. CDR3 bases: TGTGCCAGCAGCGAAGGGGCGGGGGCGGACAATGAGCAGTTCTTC. Full variable domain (rest looked up from reference TRBV7-6 and TRBJ2-1): GAGVSQSPRYKVTKRGQDVALRCDPISGHVSLYWYRQALGQGPEFLTYFNYEAQQDKSGLPNDRFSAERPEGSISTLTIQRTEQRDSAMYRCASSEGAGADNEQFFGPGTRLTVL.